What follows are 13 T cell receptor beta chains derived from one specimen sequenced in a study of shared T cell receptors in the human thymus. Profiling relied on immunoSEQ multiplex PCR, and the TCRdb table lists in-frame clones only, not all of them. This sample has about 380,000 clones, with around 93% found just once. Sequencing used thymocytes. These receptors were obtained from a human donor.

J is TRBJ2-2 and V is TRBV5-4; D is perhaps TRBD1 or TRBD2 (5 bases each). Germline CDR1 SGHNT, CDR2 YYREEE (reference sequence). Trimming stripped 4 bases from V and 3 bases from J, with 16 bases between. The CDR3 runs 16 residues. The CDR3 loop reads CASSPGTSYYTGELFF. CDR3 in DNA: TGTGCCAGCAGCCCTGGGACCTCATACTACACCGGGGAGCTGTTTTTT.

The V gene is TRBV11-2, the J gene TRBJ2-1, with D possibly TRBD1 on 6 matching bases. The CDR3 loop spans 14 amino acids. Germline-derived CDR1 and CDR2 are SGHAT and FQNNGV. V was clipped by 1 base and J by 7 bases, with 11 bases between them. For the CDR3, the DNA is TGTGCCAGCAGCTTAGTGAGAGGGGGAAATGAGCAGTTCTTC. Protein: CASSLVRGGNEQFF. Drawing the rest from reference TRBV11-2 and TRBJ2-1, the complete variable domain is EAGVAQSPRYKIIEKRQSVAFWCNPISGHATLYWYQQILGQGPKLLIQFQNNGVVDDSQLPKDRFSAERLKGVDSTLKIQPAKLEDSAVYLCASSLVRGGNEQFFGPGTRLTVL.

The chain is built from TRBV7-9 and TRBJ2-7; D unclear. V lost 5 bases to trimming and J lost 0 bases, with 17 bases between them. CDR3 length: 16 residues. Per germline, CDR1 SEHNR and CDR2 FQNEAQ (reference sequence). The CDR3 coding sequence is TGTGCCAGCAGCGTGAATTTAGAGGAAAACTCCTACGAGCAGTACTTC. It yields the protein CASSVNLEENSYEQYF.

V gene TRBV28 combines with J gene TRBJ2-7, with 10 positions matching TRBD1. CDR1 and CDR2 from the germline V gene are MDHEN and SYDVKM. J lost 2 bases, V lost 5 bases, and 15 bases had no gene match. CDR3 length: 18 residues. CDR3 protein: CASSNRDRGAGVAYEQYF. DNA for the CDR3: TGTGCCAGCAGTAACCGGGACAGGGGCGCGGGGGTTGCCTACGAGCAGTACTTC.

The rearrangement uses TRBV18 and TRBJ2-3; D is ambiguous. The CDR3 sequence is 14 residues long. Germline V gives CDR1 KGHSH, CDR2 LQKENI. The V gene lost 1 base and the J gene lost 4 bases, with 9 bases spanning the gap. CDR3 nucleotide sequence: TGTGCCAGCTCACCACAGCCAGGAGCAGATACGCAGTATTTT. Residues: CASSPQPGADTQYF.

In this sample, this clone turned up once. The chain uses TRBV7-8 and TRBJ1-2; unclear D gene. Germline loops: CDR1 SGHVS, CDR2 FQNEAQ. The CDR3 runs 12 residues. Trimming cost V 0 bases and J 3 bases, with 2 bases left between them. The CDR3 DNA reads as TGTGCCAGCAGCTTAGCACACTATGGCTACACCTTC. Translating it yields CASSLAHYGYTF.

The CDR3 coding sequence is TGTGCCAGCAGCGTTACGGGAGTTGGAGAGCAGTTCTTC. As protein: CASSVTGVGEQFF. V gene TRBV7-8 combines with J gene TRBJ2-1; TRBD2 might be the D (6 bases). This CDR3 has 13 residues. Germline loops: CDR1 SGHVS, CDR2 FQNEAQ. V shed 5 bases and J shed 10 bases, with 15 bases lying between them.

The chain recombines TRBV28 with TRBJ2-2, with TRBD1 as a possible D gene (5 bases). This CDR3 is built from 15 residues. Between the trimmed V and J ends, which lost 2 bases and 4 bases, there was a span of 11 bases. The germline V gene encodes CDR1 MDHEN and CDR2 SYDVKM. The CDR3, as DNA: TGTGCCAGCAGTTTAAGAGGCAGGGTCACCGGGGAGCTGTTTTTT. This sequence encodes CASSLRGRVTGELFF.

On this clone: The identical CDR3 is also encoded by other nucleotide sequences in the sample. This chain joins TRBV5-1 and TRBJ1-3; no reliable D call. V lost 1 base, J lost 1 base, and 3 bases lay in between. Germline assignment: CDR1 SGHRS and CDR2 YFSETQ. This CDR3 contains 13 residues. The CDR3 spells CASSLSSGNTIYF. The CDR3 DNA reads as TGCGCCAGCAGCTTGAGTTCTGGAAACACCATATATTTT. The full variable domain, in which reference TRBV5-1 and TRBJ1-3 provide the parts outside the CDR3, is KAGVTQTPRYLIKTRGQQVTLSCSPISGHRSVSWYQQTPGQGLQFLFEYFSETQRNKGNFPGRFSGRQFSNSRSEMNVSTLELGDSALYLCASSLSSGNTIYFGEGSWLTVV.

DNA of the CDR3: TGTGCCAGCAGTCTGACAGGGGTCGAGCAGTACTTC. This gives the protein CASSLTGVEQYF. The chain combines TRBV28 with TRBJ2-7, with 8 bases fitting TRBD1. CDR1 is MDHEN, CDR2 SYDVKM, per germline. This CDR3 contains 12 residues. The V gene end was trimmed by 5 bases and the J gene end by 6 bases; junction bases not matched to a gene: 3.

This rearrangement joins TRBV28 to TRBJ2-1; perhaps TRBD2 as D (6 bases). V lost 4 bases and J lost 3, with 22 bases in between. The CDR3 contains 18 residues. CDR1 is MDHEN, CDR2 SYDVKM, per germline. The CDR3 DNA reads TGTGCCAGCAGTTCCCCACGCCTTAGCGGAGGACGCTACAATGAGCAGTTCTTC. It yields the protein CASSSPRLSGGRYNEQFF.

This chain joins TRBV28 and TRBJ2-4; the D gene is possibly TRBD1 (6 bases). The germline V gene encodes CDR1 MDHEN and CDR2 SYDVKM. The CDR3 length is 14 residues. The V gene lost 5 bases and the J gene lost 1 base, with 9 bases spanning the gap. DNA of the CDR3: TGTGCCAGCAGTCATCAGGGGGCCAAAAACATTCAGTACTTC. Translation: CASSHQGAKNIQYF.

This sequence joins TRBV4-1 and TRBJ1-2; TRBD1 might be the D (6 bases). CDR3 length: 14 residues. Germline-derived CDR1 and CDR2 are MGHRA and YSYEKL. The V gene lost 4 bases and the J gene lost 6 bases, with 15 bases spanning the gap. The chain's CDR3 is CASSPLTGNNGYTF. CDR3 DNA sequence: TGCGCCAGCAGCCCCCTAACAGGGAACAATGGCTACACCTTC.